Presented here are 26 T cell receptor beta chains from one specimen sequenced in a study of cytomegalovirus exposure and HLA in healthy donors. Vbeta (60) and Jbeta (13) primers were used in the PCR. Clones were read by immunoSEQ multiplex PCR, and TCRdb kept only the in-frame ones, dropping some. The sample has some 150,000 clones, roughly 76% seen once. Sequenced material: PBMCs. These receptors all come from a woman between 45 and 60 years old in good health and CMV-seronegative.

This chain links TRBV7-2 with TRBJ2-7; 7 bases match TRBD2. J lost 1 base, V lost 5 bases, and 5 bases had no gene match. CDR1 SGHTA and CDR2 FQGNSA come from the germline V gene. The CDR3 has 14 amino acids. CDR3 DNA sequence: TGTGCCAGCAGCCGGGACTACTCGTCCTACGAGCAGTACTTC. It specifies CASSRDYSSYEQYF. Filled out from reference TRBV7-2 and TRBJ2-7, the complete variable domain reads GAGVSQSPSNKVTEKGKDVELRCDPISGHTALYWYRQSLGQGLEFLIYFQGNSAPDKSGLPSDRFSAERTGGSVSTLTIQRTQQEDSAVYLCASSRDYSSYEQYFGPGTRLTVT.

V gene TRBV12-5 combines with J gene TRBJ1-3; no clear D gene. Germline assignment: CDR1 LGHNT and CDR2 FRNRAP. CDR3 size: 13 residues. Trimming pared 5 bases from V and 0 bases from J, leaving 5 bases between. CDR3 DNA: TGTGCTAGTGGTCAGTTCTCTGGAAACACCATATATTTT. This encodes CASGQFSGNTIYF.

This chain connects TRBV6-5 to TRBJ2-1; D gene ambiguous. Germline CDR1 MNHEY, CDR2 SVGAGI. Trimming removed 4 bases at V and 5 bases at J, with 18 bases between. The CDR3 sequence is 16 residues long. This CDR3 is CASSSDRSWAHNEQFF. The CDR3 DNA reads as TGTGCCAGCAGTTCAGACCGGTCCTGGGCCCACAATGAGCAGTTCTTC.

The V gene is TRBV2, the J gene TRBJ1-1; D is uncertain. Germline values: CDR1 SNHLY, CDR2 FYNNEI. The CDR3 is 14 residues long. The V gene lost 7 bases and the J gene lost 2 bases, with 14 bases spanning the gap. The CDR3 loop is CASNARFGNTEAFF. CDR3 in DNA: TGTGCCAGCAATGCTAGGTTTGGTAACACTGAAGCTTTCTTT. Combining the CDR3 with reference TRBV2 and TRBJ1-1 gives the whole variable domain EPEVTQTPSHQVTQMGQEVILRCVPISNHLYFYWYRQILGQKVEFLVSFYNNEISEKSEIFDDQFSVERPDGSNFTLKIRSTKLEDSAMYFCASNARFGNTEAFFGQGTRLTVV.

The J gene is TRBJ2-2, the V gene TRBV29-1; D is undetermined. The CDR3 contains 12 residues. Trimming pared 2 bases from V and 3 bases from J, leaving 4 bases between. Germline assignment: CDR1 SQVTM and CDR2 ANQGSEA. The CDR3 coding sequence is TGCAGCGTTGAAACTCACACCGGGGAGCTGTTTTTT. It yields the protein CSVETHTGELFF.

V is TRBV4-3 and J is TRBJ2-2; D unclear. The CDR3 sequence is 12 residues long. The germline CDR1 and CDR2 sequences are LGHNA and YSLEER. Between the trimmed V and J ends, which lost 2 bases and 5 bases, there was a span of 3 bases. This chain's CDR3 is CASSQPTGELFF. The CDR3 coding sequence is TGCGCCAGCAGCCAACCGACCGGGGAGCTGTTTTTT.

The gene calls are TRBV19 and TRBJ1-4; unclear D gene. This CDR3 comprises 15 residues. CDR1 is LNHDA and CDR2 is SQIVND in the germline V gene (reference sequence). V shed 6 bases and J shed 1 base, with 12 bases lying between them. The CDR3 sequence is CASRIEHVTNEKLFF. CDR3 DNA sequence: TGTGCCAGTAGGATTGAACATGTAACTAATGAAAAACTGTTTTTT.

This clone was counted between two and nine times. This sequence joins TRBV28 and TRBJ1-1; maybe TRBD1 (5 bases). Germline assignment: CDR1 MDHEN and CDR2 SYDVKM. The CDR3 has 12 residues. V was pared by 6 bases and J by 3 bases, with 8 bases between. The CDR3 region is CASREQDTEAFF. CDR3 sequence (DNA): TGTGCCAGCAGGGAACAGGACACTGAAGCTTTCTTT. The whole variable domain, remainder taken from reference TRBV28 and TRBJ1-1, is DVKVTQSSRYLVKRTGEKVFLECVQDMDHENMFWYRQDPGLGLRLIYFSYDVKMKEKGDIPEGYSVSREKKERFSLILESASTNQTSMYLCASREQDTEAFFGQGTRLTVV.

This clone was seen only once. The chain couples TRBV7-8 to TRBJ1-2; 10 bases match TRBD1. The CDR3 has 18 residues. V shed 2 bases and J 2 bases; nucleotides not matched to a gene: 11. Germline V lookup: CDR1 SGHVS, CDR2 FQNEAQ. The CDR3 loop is CASSLLGDRGRGNYGYTF. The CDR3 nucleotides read TGTGCCAGCAGCTTATTGGGGGACAGGGGTAGGGGAAACTATGGCTACACCTTC.

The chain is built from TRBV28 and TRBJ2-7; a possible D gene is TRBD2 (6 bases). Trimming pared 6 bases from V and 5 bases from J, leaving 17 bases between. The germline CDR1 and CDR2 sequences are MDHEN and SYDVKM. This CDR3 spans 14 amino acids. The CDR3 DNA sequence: TGTGCCAGCAGACCTACGGGAGCGCGGCACGAGCAGTACTTC. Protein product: CASRPTGARHEQYF.

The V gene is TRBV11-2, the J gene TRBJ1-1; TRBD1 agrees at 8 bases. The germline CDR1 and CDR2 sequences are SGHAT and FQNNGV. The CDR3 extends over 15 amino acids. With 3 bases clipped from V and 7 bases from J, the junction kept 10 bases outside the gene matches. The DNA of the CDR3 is TGTGCCAGCAGCTTCGGACAGGGAACTCTTAATGAAGCTTTCTTT. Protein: CASSFGQGTLNEAFF.

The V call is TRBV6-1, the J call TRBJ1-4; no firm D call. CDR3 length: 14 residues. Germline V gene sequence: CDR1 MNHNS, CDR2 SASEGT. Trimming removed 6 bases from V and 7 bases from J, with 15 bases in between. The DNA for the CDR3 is TGTGCCAGCAGGTTGACACCGGCGGGTGAAAAACTGTTTTTT. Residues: CASRLTPAGEKLFF.

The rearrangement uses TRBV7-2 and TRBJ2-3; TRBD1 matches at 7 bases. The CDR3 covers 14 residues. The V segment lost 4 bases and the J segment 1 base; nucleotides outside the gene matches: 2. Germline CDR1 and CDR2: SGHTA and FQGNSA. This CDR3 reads CASSWGQRTDTQYF. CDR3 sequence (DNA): TGTGCCAGCAGCTGGGGACAGCGCACAGATACGCAGTATTTT.

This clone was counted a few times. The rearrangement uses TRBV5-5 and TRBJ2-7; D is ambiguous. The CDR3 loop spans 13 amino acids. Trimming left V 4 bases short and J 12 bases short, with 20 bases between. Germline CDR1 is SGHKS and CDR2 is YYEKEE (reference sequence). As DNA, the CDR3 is TGTGCCAGCAGCCGCTCTGGAATACTACCTCCGTACTTC. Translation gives CASSRSGILPPYF.

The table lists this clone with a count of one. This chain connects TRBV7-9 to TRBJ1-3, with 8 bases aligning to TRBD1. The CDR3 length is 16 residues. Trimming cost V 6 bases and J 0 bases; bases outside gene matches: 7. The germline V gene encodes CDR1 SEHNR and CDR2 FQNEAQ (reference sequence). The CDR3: CASRKDRESSGNTIYF. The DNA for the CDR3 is TGTGCCAGCAGAAAGGACAGGGAGAGCTCTGGAAACACCATATATTTT.

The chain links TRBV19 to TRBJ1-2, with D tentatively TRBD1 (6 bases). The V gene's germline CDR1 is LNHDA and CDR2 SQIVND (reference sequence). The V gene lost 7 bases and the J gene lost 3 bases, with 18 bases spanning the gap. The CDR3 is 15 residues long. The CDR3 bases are TGTGCCAGTACCACCGAGTGGGGGCATGACTATGGCTACACCTTC. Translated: CASTTEWGHDYGYTF.

CDR3 residues: CASSYSWTESNEQYF. CDR3 sequence (DNA): TGTGCCAGCAGTTACTCCTGGACAGAGTCCAACGAGCAGTACTTC. The genes are TRBV6-5 and TRBJ2-7; possibly TRBD1 for D (6 bases). This CDR3 comprises 15 residues. Per germline, CDR1 MNHEY and CDR2 SVGAGI. Trimming removed 0 bases from V and 5 bases from J, with 14 bases in between.

In nucleotides, the CDR3 is TGCAGCGTTGATCTAGCGGAAAAAGCCAAAAACATTCAGTACTTC. It yields the protein CSVDLAEKAKNIQYF. The chain has TRBV29-1 and TRBJ2-4; the match to TRBD2 covers 7 bases. Germline V CDR1 and CDR2: SQVTM, ANQGSEA. J was trimmed by 0 bases and V by 3 bases; bases with no gene match: 5. The CDR3 is 15 residues long.

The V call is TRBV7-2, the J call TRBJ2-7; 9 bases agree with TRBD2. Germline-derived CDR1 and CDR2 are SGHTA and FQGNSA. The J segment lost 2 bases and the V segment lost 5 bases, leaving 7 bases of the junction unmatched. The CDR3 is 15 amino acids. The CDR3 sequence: CASSLIGGGAYEQYF. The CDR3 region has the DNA TGTGCCAGCAGCCTTATAGGCGGGGGGGCCTACGAGCAGTACTTC.

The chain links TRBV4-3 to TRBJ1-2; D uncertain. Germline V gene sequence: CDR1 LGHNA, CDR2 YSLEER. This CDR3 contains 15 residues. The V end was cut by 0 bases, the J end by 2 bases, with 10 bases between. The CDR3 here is CASSQDPAGNYGYTF. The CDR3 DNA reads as TGCGCCAGCAGCCAAGACCCGGCGGGGAACTATGGCTACACCTTC.

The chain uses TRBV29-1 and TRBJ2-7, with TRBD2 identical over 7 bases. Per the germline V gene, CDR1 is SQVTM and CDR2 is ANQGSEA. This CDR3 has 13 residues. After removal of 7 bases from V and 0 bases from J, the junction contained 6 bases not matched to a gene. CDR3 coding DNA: TGCAGCGCTGGAGCGGGGATCTCCTACGAGCAGTACTTC. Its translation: CSAGAGISYEQYF.

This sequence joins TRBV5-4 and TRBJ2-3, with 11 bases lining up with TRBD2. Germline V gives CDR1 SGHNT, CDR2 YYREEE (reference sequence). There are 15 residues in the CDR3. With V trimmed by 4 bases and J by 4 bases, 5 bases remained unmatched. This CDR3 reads CASSRSGGAADTQYF. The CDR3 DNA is TGTGCCAGCAGCCGTAGCGGGGGGGCCGCAGATACGCAGTATTTT.

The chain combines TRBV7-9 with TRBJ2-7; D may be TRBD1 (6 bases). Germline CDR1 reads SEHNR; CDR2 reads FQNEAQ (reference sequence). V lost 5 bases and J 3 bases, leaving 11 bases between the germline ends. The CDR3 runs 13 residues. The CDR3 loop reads CASSNRDNYEQYF. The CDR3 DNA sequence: TGTGCCAGCAGCAACCGGGACAACTACGAGCAGTACTTC.

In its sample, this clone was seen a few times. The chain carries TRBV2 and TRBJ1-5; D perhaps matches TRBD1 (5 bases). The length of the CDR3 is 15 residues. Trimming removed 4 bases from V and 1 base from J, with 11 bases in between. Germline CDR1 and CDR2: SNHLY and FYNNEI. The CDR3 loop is CASSVAGLSNQPQHF. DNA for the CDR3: TGTGCCAGCAGTGTGGCGGGGCTAAGCAATCAGCCCCAGCATTTT.

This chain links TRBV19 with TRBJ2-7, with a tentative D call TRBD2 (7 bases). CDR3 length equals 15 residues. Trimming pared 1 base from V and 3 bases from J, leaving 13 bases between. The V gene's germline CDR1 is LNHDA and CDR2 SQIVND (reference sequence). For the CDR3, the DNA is TGTGCCAGTAGTATAGGAGGGGGGGCCTTCTACGAGCAGTACTTC. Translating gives CASSIGGGAFYEQYF.

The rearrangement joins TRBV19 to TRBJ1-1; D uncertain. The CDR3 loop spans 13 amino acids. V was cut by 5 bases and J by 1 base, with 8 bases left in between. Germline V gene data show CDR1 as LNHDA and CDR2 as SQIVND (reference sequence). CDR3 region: CASSYLGNTEAFF. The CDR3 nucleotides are TGTGCCAGTAGTTACCTCGGGAACACTGAAGCTTTCTTT.